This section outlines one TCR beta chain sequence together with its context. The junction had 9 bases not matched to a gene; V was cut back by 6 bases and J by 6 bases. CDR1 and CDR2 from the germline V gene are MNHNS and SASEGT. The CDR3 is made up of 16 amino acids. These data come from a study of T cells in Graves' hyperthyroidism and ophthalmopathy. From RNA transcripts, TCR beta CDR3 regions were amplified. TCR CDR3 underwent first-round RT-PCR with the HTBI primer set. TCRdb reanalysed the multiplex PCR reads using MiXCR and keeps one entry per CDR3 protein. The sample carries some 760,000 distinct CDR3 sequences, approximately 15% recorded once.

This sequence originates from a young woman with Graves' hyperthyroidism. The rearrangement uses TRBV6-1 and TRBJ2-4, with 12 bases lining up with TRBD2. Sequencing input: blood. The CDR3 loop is CASSRERLAGVNIQYF. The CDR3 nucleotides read TGTGCCAGCAGCCGCGAGAGACTAGCGGGAGTAAACATTCAGTACTTC.